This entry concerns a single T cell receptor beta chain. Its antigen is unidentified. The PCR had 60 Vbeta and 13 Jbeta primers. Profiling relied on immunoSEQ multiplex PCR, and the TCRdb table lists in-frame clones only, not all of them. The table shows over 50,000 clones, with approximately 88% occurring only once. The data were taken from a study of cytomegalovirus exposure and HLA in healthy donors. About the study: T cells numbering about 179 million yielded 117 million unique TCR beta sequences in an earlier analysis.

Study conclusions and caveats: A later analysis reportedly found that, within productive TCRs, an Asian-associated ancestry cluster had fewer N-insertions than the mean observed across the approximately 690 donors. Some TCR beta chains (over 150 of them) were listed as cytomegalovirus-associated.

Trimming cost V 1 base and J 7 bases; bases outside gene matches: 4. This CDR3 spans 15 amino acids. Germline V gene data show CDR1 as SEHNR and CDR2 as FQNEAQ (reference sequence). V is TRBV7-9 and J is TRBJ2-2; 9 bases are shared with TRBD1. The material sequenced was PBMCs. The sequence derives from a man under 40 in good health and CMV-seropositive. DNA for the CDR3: TGTGCCAGCAGCTTAGTAACAGGGGGCATCGGGGAGCTGTTTTTT. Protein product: CASSLVTGGIGELFF.